Presented here are 24 T cell receptor beta chains from one specimen sequenced in a study of blood T cell repertoires in COVID-19. Produced via immunoSEQ multiplex PCR; TCRdb's table is partial and in-frame only. The sample gives hundreds of thousands of clones, 90% of which show up once; around 0.96% is in the top ten. The sample consisted of peripheral blood. These TCRs come from a middle-aged woman with COVID-19, enrolled during active disease.

The chain employs TRBV6-5 and TRBJ1-2, with TRBD1 identical over 9 bases. The CDR3 runs 15 residues. V lost 5 bases and J lost 7; bases outside the gene matches: 11. The germline V gene encodes CDR1 MNHEY and CDR2 SVGAGI. CDR3 nucleotides: TGTGCCAGCAGTCATACAGGGGGCGCAGGTGGTGGCTACACCTTC. It translates to CASSHTGGAGGGYTF.

The chain uses TRBV19 and TRBJ2-7; maybe TRBD1 (6 bases). CDR3 length equals 14 residues. Germline V gene data show CDR1 as LNHDA and CDR2 as SQIVND (reference sequence). Trimming took off 4 bases at V and 6 bases at J, with 16 bases between the two ends. In nucleotides, the CDR3 is TGTGCCAGTAGTACCATACAGGGAAGGGGCGAGCAGTACTTC. Its translation: CASSTIQGRGEQYF.

V gene TRBV28 combines with J gene TRBJ1-5; 7 bases align to TRBD1. Looked up from germline, CDR1 is MDHEN and CDR2 is SYDVKM. The CDR3 consists of 15 residues. Trimming removed 2 bases from V and 3 bases from J; junction bases left unmatched: 4. The chain's CDR3 is CASSLLGGNNQPQHF. The CDR3, as DNA: TGTGCCAGCAGTTTACTAGGGGGCAACAATCAGCCCCAGCATTTT.

CDR3 region: CASSLGEPGGETQYF. CDR3 DNA sequence: TGTGCCAGCAGCTTAGGGGAACCTGGGGGGGAGACCCAGTACTTC. The chain employs TRBV7-9 and TRBJ2-5, with D perhaps matching TRBD2 (6 bases). This CDR3 has 15 residues. CDR1 and CDR2 from the germline V gene are SEHNR and FQNEAQ (reference sequence). V lost 1 base and J 5 bases, leaving 14 bases between the germline ends.

The V gene is TRBV11-1, the J gene TRBJ2-7; 8 bases map to TRBD1. Germline-derived CDR1 and CDR2 are SGHAT and FQDESV (reference sequence). This CDR3 is built from 14 residues. After removal of 3 bases from V and 7 bases from J, the junction contained 8 bases not matched to a gene. CDR3 region: CASSFGQGYREQYF. The CDR3 nucleotides read TGTGCCAGCAGCTTTGGACAGGGCTATCGGGAGCAGTACTTC.

The chain uses TRBV5-1 and TRBJ2-1, with 11 nucleotides matching TRBD2. The J segment lost 5 bases and the V segment lost 0 bases, leaving 4 bases of the junction unmatched. Germline CDR1 and CDR2: SGHRS and YFSETQ. The CDR3 covers 16 residues. The CDR3: CASSLGGLAANNEQFF. CDR3 DNA: TGCGCCAGCAGCTTGGGGGGACTAGCGGCAAACAATGAGCAGTTCTTC.

J is TRBJ2-3 and V is TRBV9, with 11 bases lining up with TRBD2. The V gene's germline CDR1 is SGDLS and CDR2 YYNGEE. The V and J ends lost 3 bases and 0 bases, in that order; junction bases with no gene match: 3. The CDR3 contains 16 residues. The CDR3 sequence: CASSARLAGSTDTQYF. The DNA of the CDR3 is TGTGCCAGCAGCGCTCGACTAGCGGGGAGCACAGATACGCAGTATTTT.

V is TRBV28 and J is TRBJ1-2, with 7 positions matching TRBD1. The germline V gene encodes CDR1 MDHEN and CDR2 SYDVKM. The trim removed 5 bases at V and 1 base at J, leaving 4 bases unmatched. The length of the CDR3 is 14 residues. CDR3 bases: TGTGCCAGCAGTCTAGACAGGGTTAACTATGGCTACACCTTC. Translation: CASSLDRVNYGYTF.

The rearrangement links TRBV6-2 or TRBV6-3 to TRBJ2-7; 7 nucleotides match TRBD2. Germline CDR1 MNHEY, CDR2 SVGEGT. The CDR3 runs to 18 residues. The J segment lost 3 bases and the V segment lost 0 bases, leaving 14 bases of the junction unmatched. The CDR3 loop is CASSYSTSAGTTHYEQYF. DNA for the CDR3: TGTGCCAGCAGTTACTCGACCTCGGCCGGGACTACACACTACGAGCAGTACTTC.

The chain recombines TRBV27 with TRBJ1-6; D perhaps matches TRBD1 (5 bases). Trimming took off 2 bases at V and 4 bases at J, with 12 bases between the two ends. The CDR3 sequence is 16 residues long. Germline values: CDR1 MNHEY, CDR2 SMNVEV (reference sequence). The CDR3 nucleotides read TGTGCCAGCAGTTTAGTGGGACTGGGTTATAATTCACCCCTCCACTTT. Residues: CASSLVGLGYNSPLHF.

The chain uses TRBV19 and TRBJ1-1; the D is unclear. The V end lost 5 bases, the J end lost 1 base, and 11 bases lay between the germline ends. From germline, CDR1 is LNHDA and CDR2 SQIVND (reference sequence). The CDR3 extends over 14 amino acids. The CDR3 here is CASSLEGRNTEAFF. The DNA for the CDR3 is TGTGCCAGTAGTCTTGAGGGAAGGAACACTGAAGCTTTCTTT.

The rearrangement uses TRBV7-9 and TRBJ2-3; tentatively, D is TRBD1 (6 bases). The ends were cut back, 1 base at V and 2 bases at J, with 10 bases in the middle. The CDR3 runs to 15 residues. The germline V gene encodes CDR1 SEHNR and CDR2 FQNEAQ (reference sequence). CDR3 nucleotide sequence: TGTGCCAGCAGCTTAGGGGACATGTTCACAGATACGCAGTATTTT. This sequence encodes CASSLGDMFTDTQYF.

J is TRBJ1-1 and V is TRBV28; D perhaps matches TRBD1 (6 bases). The CDR3 loop spans 17 amino acids. Germline CDR1 is MDHEN and CDR2 is SYDVKM. Deletions cut 6 bases from V and 0 bases from J, with 20 bases between. Here the CDR3 DNA reads TGTGCCAGCAGACAGGGCCCATCGGGTGTCGTGAACACTGAAGCTTTCTTT. It encodes CASRQGPSGVVNTEAFF.

This chain uses TRBV7-8 with TRBJ1-3; 8 nucleotides agree with TRBD1. Trimming cost V 5 bases and J 4 bases; bases outside gene matches: 7. Looked up from germline, CDR1 is SGHVS and CDR2 is FQNEAQ. This CDR3 has 15 residues. CDR3 region: CASSPSRDRGNTIYF. In nucleotides, the CDR3 is TGTGCCAGCAGCCCAAGCCGGGACAGGGGAAACACCATATATTTT.

This clone was seen just once. This sequence joins TRBV20-1 and TRBJ1-1; D not certain. V lost 3 bases and J 8 bases, leaving 13 bases between the germline ends. Per germline, CDR1 DFQATT and CDR2 SNEGSKA (reference sequence). There are 12 residues in the CDR3. CDR3 bases: TGCAGTGCTAGTTCGCCGTCGGGGGAAGCTTTCTTT. This gives the protein CSASSPSGEAFF.

The CDR3 reads CASSPSGGLDNEQFF. The CDR3 nucleotides are TGCGCCAGCAGCCCAAGCGGGGGGCTGGACAATGAGCAGTTCTTC. This chain links TRBV4-3 with TRBJ2-1; 9 bases match TRBD2. CDR1 is LGHNA, CDR2 YSLEER, per germline. This CDR3 is 15 amino acids long. V was clipped by 4 bases and J by 5 bases; unmatched bases: 6.

V and J are TRBV11-3 and TRBJ2-7, with a weak D call TRBD1 (6 bases). The germline V and J ends were trimmed by 5 bases and 2 bases, with 22 bases remaining between them. The length of the CDR3 is 17 residues. Germline V gene sequence: CDR1 SGHNT, CDR2 YENEEA. The CDR3 DNA is TGTGCCAGCAGCCCCGGTCAGGGGTTTGGGAGCCCCTACGAGCAGTACTTC. Protein product: CASSPGQGFGSPYEQYF.

Only a few counts were recorded for this clone. The V gene is TRBV13, the J gene TRBJ1-2; D gene unclear. The germline CDR1 and CDR2 sequences are PRHDT and FYEKMQ (reference sequence). There are 14 residues in the CDR3. The V end lost 6 bases, the J end lost 5 bases, and 16 bases lay between the germline ends. The CDR3 spells CASSSDGGGYGYTF. DNA of the CDR3: TGTGCCAGCAGTTCCGACGGTGGAGGGTATGGCTACACCTTC.

The rearrangement joins TRBV30 to TRBJ2-7; 9 bases fit TRBD1. The J segment lost 6 bases and the V segment lost 1 base, leaving 10 bases of the junction unmatched. Germline loops: CDR1 GTSNPN, CDR2 SVGIG (reference sequence). The CDR3 has 15 residues. Written as DNA, the CDR3 is TGTGCCTGGAGTGCACTCGGGGACAGGGATCTCGAGCAGTACTTC. As protein: CAWSALGDRDLEQYF.

J is TRBJ1-2 and V is TRBV19; D remains ambiguous. V dropped 0 bases and J dropped 4 bases, with 6 bases sitting between them. Germline V CDR1 and CDR2: LNHDA, SQIVND (reference sequence). This CDR3 contains 13 residues. For the CDR3, the DNA is TGTGCCAGTAGTATAGACAGTACCTATGGCTACACCTTC. Translation gives CASSIDSTYGYTF.

Points on this clone: The sample has other DNA sequences that encode this CDR3 too. This chain links TRBV7-9 with TRBJ1-4, with 7 bases aligning to TRBD1. The germline V gene has CDR1 SEHNR and CDR2 FQNEAQ (reference sequence). V dropped 3 bases and J dropped 0; count of bases not matched to a gene: 4. CDR3 length: 16 amino acids. CDR3 nucleotide sequence: TGTGCCAGCAGCTTGGCCACAGGGGCAACTAATGAAAAACTGTTTTTT. Its protein product is CASSLATGATNEKLFF.

The chain uses TRBV5-1 and TRBJ2-5, with TRBD1 as a possible D gene (6 bases). The germline V and J ends were trimmed by 0 bases and 7 bases, with 19 bases remaining between them. The CDR3 runs 16 residues. The V gene's germline CDR1 is SGHRS and CDR2 YFSETQ. This CDR3 is CASSLEAGGYQGTQYF. As DNA, the CDR3 is TGCGCCAGCAGCTTGGAGGCTGGGGGCTACCAGGGGACCCAGTACTTC.

The chain links TRBV5-4 to TRBJ1-2, with TRBD1 identical over 7 bases. Germline V CDR1 and CDR2: SGHNT, YYREEE (reference sequence). V dropped 0 bases and J dropped 2; count of bases not matched to a gene: 1. CDR3 size: 14 residues. Here the CDR3 DNA reads TGTGCCAGCAGCTTGGCGGGACAGAACTATGGCTACACCTTC. Translated, it gives CASSLAGQNYGYTF.

The rearrangement joins TRBV7-2 to TRBJ2-3; 8 nucleotides match TRBD2. Germline values: CDR1 SGHTA, CDR2 FQGNSA. Trimming removed 4 bases from V and 1 base from J; junction bases left unmatched: 4. The CDR3 consists of 15 residues. The CDR3 sequence is CASSWSGSRTDTQYF. The CDR3 bases are TGTGCCAGCAGCTGGAGCGGGAGTCGCACAGATACGCAGTATTTT.